A single T cell receptor beta chain is shown here with its context. Its antigen is unknown. The sample is drawn from a study of T cells in Graves' hyperthyroidism and ophthalmopathy. Study-level background: Blood was drawn when the patient was first diagnosed and still untreated.

Clinical symptoms, serum thyroxine, TRAb, thyroid ultrasound and orbital computed tomography established diagnosis. V lost 6 bases and J 2 bases, leaving 11 bases between the germline ends. The CDR3 is made up of 15 amino acids. Overall study findings and caveats: Researchers found most expanded thyroid clonotypes above 0.001 in blood as well.

The CDR3 regions of TCR beta were amplified from RNA transcripts. First-round RT-PCR of the TCR CDR3 relied on the HTBI primer set. Using its own MiXCR run on the multiplex PCR reads, TCRdb lists one record per CDR3 protein. The repertoire holds some 150,000 distinct CDR3 sequences, with over 20% as singletons. V usage is TRBV12-3 or TRBV12-4 and J usage is TRBJ2-6, with D perhaps matching TRBD1 (6 bases). The specimen sequenced was blood. The receptor's source is a woman aged 50 to 60 with Graves' hyperthyroidism that later progressed to Graves' ophthalmopathy. DNA of the CDR3: TGTGCCAGCAGGAGTGAGGGGGCTGGGGCCAACGTCCTGACTTTC. Translation: CASRSEGAGANVLTF.